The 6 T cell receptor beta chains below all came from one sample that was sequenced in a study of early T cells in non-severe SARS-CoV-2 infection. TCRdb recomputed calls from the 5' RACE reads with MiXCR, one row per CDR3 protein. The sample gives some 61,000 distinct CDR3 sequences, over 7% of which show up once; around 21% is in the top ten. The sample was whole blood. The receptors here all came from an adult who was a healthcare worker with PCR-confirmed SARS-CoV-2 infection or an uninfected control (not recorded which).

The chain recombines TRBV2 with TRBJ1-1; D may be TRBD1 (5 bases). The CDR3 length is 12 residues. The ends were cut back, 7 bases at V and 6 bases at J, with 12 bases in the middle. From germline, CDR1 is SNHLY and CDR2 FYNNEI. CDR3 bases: TGTGCCAGCAAACTCGGGACGGCTGAAGCTTTCTTT. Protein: CASKLGTAEAFF.

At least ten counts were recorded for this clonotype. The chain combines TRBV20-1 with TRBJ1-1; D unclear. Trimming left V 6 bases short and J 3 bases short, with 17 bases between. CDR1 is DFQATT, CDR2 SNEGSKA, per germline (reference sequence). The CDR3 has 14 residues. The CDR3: CSASGESGYTEAFF. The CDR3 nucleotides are TGCAGTGCCAGTGGGGAGTCGGGATACACTGAAGCTTTCTTT.

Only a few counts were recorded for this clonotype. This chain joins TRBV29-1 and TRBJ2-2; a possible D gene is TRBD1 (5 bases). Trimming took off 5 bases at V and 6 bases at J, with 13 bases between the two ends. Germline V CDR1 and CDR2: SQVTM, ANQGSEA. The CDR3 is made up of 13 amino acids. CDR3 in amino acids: CSVTSGMPGELFF. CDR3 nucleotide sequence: TGCAGCGTTACCTCAGGGATGCCCGGGGAGCTGTTTTTT.

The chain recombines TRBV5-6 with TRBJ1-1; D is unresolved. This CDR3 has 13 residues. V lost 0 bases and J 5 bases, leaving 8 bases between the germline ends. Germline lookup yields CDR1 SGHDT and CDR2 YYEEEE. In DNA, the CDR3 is TGTGCCAGCAGCTTGGGGCAGAGAACTGAAGCTTTCTTT. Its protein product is CASSLGQRTEAFF.

CDR3 loop: CAWNPDGNTEAFF. The CDR3 DNA is TGTGCCTGGAACCCGGACGGGAACACTGAAGCTTTCTTT. The rearrangement joins TRBV30 to TRBJ1-1, with D uncertain. The V gene's germline CDR1 is GTSNPN and CDR2 SVGIG (reference sequence). The V gene lost 4 bases and the J gene lost 1 base, with 10 bases spanning the gap. The CDR3 sequence is 13 residues long.

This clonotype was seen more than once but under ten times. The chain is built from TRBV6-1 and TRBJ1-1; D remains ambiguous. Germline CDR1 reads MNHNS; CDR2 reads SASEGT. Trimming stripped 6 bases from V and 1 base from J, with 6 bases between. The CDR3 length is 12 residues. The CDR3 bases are TGTGCCAGCAGCCTAGCGAACACTGAAGCTTTCTTT. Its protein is CASSLANTEAFF.